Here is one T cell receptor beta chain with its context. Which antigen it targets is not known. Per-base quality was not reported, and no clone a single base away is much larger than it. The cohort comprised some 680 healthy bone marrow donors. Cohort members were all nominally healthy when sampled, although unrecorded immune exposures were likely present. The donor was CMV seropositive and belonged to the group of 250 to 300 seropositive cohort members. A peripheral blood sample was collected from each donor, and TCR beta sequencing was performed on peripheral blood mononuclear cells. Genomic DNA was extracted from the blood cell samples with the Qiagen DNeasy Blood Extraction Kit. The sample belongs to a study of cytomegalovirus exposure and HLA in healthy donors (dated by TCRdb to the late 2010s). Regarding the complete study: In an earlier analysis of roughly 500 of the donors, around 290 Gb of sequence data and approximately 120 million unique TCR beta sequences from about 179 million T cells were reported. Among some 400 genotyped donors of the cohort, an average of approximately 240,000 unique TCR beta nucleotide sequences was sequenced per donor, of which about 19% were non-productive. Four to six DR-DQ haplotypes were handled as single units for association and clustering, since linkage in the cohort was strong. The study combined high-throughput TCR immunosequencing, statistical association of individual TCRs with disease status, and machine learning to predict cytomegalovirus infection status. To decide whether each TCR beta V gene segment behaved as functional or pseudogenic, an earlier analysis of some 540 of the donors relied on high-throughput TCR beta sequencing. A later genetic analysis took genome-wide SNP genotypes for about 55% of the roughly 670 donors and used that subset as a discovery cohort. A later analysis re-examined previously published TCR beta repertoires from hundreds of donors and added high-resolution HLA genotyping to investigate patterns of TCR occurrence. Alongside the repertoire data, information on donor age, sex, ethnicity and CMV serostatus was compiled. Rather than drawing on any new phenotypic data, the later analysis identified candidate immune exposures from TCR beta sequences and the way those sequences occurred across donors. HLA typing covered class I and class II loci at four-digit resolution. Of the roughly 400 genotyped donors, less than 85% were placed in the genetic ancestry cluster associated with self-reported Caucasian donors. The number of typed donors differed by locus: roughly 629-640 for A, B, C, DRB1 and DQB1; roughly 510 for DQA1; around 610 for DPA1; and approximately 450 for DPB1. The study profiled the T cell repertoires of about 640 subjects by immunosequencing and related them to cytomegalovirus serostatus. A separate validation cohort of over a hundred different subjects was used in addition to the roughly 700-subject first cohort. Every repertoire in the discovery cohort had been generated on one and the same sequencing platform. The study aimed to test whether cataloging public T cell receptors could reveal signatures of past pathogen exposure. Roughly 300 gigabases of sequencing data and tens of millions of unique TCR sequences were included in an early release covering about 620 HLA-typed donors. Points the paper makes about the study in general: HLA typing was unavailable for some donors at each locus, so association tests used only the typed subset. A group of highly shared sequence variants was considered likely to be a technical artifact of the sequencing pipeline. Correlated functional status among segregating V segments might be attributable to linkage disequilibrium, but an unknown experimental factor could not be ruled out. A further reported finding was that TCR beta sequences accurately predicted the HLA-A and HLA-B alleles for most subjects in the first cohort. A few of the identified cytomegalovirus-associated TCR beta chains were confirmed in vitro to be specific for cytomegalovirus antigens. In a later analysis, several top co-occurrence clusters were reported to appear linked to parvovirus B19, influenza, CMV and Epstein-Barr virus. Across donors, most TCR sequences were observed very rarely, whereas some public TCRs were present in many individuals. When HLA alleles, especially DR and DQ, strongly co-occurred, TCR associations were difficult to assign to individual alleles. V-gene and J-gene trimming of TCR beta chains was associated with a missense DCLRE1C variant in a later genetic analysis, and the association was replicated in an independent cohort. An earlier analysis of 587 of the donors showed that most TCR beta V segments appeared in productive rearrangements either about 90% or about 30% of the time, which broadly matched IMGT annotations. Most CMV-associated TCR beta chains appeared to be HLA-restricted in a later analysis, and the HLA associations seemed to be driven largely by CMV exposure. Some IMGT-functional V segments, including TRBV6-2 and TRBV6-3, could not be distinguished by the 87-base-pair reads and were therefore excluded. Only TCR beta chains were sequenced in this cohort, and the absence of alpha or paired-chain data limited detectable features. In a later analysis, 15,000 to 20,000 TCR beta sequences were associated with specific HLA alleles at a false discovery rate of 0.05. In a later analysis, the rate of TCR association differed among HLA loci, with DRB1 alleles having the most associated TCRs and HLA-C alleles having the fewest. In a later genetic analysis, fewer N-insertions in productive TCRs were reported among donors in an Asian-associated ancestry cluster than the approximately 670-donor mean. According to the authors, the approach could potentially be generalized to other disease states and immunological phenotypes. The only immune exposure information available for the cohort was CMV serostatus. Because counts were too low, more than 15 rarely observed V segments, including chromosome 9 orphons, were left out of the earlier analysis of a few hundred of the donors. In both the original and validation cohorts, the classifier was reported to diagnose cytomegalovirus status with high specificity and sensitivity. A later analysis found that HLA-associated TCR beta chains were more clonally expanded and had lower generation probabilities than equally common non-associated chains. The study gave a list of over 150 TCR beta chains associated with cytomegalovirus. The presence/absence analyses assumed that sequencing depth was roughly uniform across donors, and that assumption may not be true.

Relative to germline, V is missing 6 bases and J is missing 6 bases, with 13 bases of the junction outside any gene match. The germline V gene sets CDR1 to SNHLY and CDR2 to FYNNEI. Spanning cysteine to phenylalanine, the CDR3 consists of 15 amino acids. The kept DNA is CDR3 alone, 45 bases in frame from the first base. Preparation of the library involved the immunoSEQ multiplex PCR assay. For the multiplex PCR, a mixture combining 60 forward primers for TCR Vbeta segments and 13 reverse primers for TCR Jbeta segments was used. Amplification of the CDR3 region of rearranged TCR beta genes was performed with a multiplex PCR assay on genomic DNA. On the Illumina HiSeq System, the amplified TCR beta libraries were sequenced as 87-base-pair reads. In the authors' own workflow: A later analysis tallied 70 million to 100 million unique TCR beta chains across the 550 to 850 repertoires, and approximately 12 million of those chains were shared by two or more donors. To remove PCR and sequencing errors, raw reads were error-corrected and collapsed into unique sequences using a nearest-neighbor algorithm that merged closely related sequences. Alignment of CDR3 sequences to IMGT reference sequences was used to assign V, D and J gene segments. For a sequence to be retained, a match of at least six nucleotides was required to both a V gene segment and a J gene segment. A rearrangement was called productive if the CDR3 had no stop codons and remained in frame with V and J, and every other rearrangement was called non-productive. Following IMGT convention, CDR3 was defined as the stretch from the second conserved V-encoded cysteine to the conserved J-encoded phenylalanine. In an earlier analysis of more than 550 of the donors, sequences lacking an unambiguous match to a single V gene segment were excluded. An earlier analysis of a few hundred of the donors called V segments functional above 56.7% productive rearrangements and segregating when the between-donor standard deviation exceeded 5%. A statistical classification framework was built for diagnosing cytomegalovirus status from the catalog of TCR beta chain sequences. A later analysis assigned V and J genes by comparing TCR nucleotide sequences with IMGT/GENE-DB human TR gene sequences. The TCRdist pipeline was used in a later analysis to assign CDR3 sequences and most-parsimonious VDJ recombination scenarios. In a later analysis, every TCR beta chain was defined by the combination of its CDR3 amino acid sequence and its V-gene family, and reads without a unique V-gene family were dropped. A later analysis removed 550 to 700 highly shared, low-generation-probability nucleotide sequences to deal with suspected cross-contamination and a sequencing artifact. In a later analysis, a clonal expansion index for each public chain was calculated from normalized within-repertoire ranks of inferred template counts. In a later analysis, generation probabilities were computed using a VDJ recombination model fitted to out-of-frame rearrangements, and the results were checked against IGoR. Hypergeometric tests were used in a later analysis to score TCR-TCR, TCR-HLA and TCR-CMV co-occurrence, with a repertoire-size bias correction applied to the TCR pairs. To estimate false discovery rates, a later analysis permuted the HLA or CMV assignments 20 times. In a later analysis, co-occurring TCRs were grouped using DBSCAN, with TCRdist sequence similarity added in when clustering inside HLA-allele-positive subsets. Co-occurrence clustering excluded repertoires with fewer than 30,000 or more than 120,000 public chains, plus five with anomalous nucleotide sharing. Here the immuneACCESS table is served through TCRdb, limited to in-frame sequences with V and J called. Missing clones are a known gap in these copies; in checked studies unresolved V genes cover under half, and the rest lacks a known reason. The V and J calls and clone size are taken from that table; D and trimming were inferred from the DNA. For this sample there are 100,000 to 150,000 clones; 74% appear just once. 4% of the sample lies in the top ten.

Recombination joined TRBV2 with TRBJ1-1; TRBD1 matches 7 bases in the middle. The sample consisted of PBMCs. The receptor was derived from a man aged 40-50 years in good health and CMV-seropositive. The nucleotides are TGTGCCAGCAGGGGTGGGACAGCCCGAATCGCTGAAGCTTTCTTT. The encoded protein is CASRGGTARIAEAFF.